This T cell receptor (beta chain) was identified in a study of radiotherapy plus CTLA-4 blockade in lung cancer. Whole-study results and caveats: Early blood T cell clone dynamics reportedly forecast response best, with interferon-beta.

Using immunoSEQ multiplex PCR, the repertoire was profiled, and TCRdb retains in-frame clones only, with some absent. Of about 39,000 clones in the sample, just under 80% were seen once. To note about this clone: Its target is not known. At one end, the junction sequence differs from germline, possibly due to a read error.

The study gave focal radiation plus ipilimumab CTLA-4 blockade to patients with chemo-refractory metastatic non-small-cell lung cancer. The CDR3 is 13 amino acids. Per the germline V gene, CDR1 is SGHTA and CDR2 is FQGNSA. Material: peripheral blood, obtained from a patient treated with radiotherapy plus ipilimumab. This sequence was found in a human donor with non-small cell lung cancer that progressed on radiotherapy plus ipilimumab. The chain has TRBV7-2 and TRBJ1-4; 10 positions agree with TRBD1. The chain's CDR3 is CASSLELGTGASF. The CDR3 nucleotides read TGTGCCAGCAGCTTAGAACTAGGGACAGGGGCATCTTTT.